Listed here are 21 T cell receptor beta chains from one sample, sequenced in a study of CD8 T cells in Susac syndrome. The RNA, 0.5 to 1 ug, was put through reverse transcription using random hexamers. TCRdb re-derived calls from the immunoSEQ multiplex PCR reads in MiXCR, one entry per CDR3 protein. The table has 100,000 to 150,000 distinct CDR3 sequences, around 94% seen once. Sample: CD8+ T cells from PBMCs. These receptors were collected from a human donor with Susac syndrome.

V is TRBV11-1 and J is TRBJ2-5, with TRBD2 identical over 10 bases. V dropped 5 bases and J dropped 0; count of bases not matched to a gene: 3. The germline gives CDR1 SGHAT, CDR2 FQDESV (reference sequence). The CDR3 spans 15 residues. CDR3 amino acids: CASSLTSGNQETQYF. CDR3 bases: TGTGCCAGCAGCCTCACTAGCGGGAACCAAGAGACCCAGTACTTC.

This CDR3 reads CASSLRQDRLSETQYF. Here the CDR3 DNA reads TGTGCCAGTAGTCTGAGACAGGATCGACTCTCGGAGACCCAGTACTTC. The chain has TRBV19 and TRBJ2-5; D possibly corresponds to TRBD1 (6 bases). The V gene's germline CDR1 is LNHDA and CDR2 SQIVND (reference sequence). The CDR3 consists of 16 residues. V was cut by 5 bases and J by 5 bases, with 21 bases left in between.

This chain joins TRBV9 and TRBJ2-7; no clear D gene. The germline CDR1 and CDR2 sequences are SGDLS and YYNGEE. Trimming shortened V by 2 bases and J by 0 bases, and 12 bases separated the two germline ends. The CDR3 totals 15 residues. The CDR3 nucleotides are TGTGCCAGCAGCGTCGTCCCCGGGCCCTCCTACGAGCAGTACTTC. Translated: CASSVVPGPSYEQYF.

CDR3 in amino acids: CASSPRTSDPYNEQFF. CDR3 bases: TGTGCCAGCTCACCCCGGACTAGCGACCCATACAATGAGCAGTTCTTC. V and J are TRBV18 and TRBJ2-1; 9 bases agree with TRBD2. The V gene's germline CDR1 is KGHSH and CDR2 LQKENI. The length of the CDR3 is 16 residues. The junction had 7 bases not matched to a gene; V was cut back by 3 bases and J by 4 bases.

The gene calls are TRBV29-1 and TRBJ1-1; TRBD1 agrees at 7 bases. This CDR3 region has 14 residues. Germline assignment: CDR1 SQVTM and CDR2 ANQGSEA. V shed 2 bases and J 4 bases; nucleotides not matched to a gene: 7. The CDR3 loop reads CSVESRGLGTEAFF. Here the CDR3 DNA reads TGCAGCGTTGAAAGCAGGGGGTTAGGCACTGAAGCTTTCTTT.

The chain carries TRBV19 and TRBJ1-1, with no clear D. The CDR3 length is 12 residues. Germline CDR1 and CDR2: LNHDA and SQIVND (reference sequence). Trimming took 6 bases from V and 1 from J, leaving 6 bases between them. The CDR3 DNA follows: TGTGCCAGTAGCTTCTCGAACACTGAAGCTTTCTTT. Its translation is CASSFSNTEAFF.

CDR3 in amino acids: CASSSGTGFTEAFF. CDR3 nucleotides: TGTGCCAGCAGCTCCGGGACAGGGTTCACTGAAGCTTTCTTT. The V call is TRBV7-9, the J call TRBJ1-1, with 9 bases lining up with TRBD1. This CDR3 comprises 14 residues. Trimming at V came to 4 bases and at J to 4 bases, leaving 4 bases not matched to a gene. Germline V gene data show CDR1 as SEHNR and CDR2 as FQNEAQ (reference sequence).

The rearrangement joins TRBV25-1 to TRBJ2-5; 8 positions agree with TRBD2. The CDR3 sequence is 16 residues long. CDR1 and CDR2 from the germline V gene are MGHDK and SYGVNS. The ends lost 2 bases at V and 5 bases at J; junction bases unmatched: 10. The DNA of the CDR3 is TGTGCCAGCAGTGAAAGTTCAGCGGGAGATCGGGAGACCCAGTACTTC. Translating it yields CASSESSAGDRETQYF.

The genes are TRBV20-1 and TRBJ1-3, with D unresolved. The CDR3 consists of 15 residues. V was cut by 6 bases and J by 0 bases, with 15 bases left in between. Germline values: CDR1 DFQATT, CDR2 SNEGSKA (reference sequence). The CDR3 reads CSASTGISSGNTIYF. The CDR3 bases are TGCAGTGCCTCAACCGGGATTAGCTCTGGAAACACCATATATTTT.

The chain is built from TRBV12-3 or TRBV12-4 and TRBJ2-5; 12 bases align to TRBD2. Germline trimming cut 6 bases from V and 2 bases from J; bases unmatched to any gene: 4. This CDR3 comprises 15 residues. DNA of the CDR3: TGTGCCAGCAGCCACGGACTAGCGGGACAAGAGACCCAGTACTTC. Amino acids: CASSHGLAGQETQYF.

The rearrangement joins TRBV29-1 to TRBJ2-1; no firm D call. The CDR3 runs to 13 residues. Trimming cost V 3 bases and J 7 bases, with 13 bases left between them. Per germline, CDR1 SQVTM and CDR2 ANQGSEA. The CDR3 loop is CSVDVYPPNEQFF. The CDR3 coding sequence is TGCAGCGTTGACGTTTACCCGCCTAATGAGCAGTTCTTC.

The J gene is TRBJ1-2, the V gene TRBV14; no firm D call. V was trimmed by 3 bases and J by 0 bases, leaving 11 bases between them. The germline CDR1 and CDR2 sequences are SGHDN and FVKESK. This CDR3 is 15 amino acids long. CDR3 DNA sequence: TGTGCCAGCAGCCACACCGACAAAGCTAACTATGGCTACACCTTC. As protein: CASSHTDKANYGYTF.

V and J are TRBV4-3 and TRBJ2-4; TRBD2 matches 10 bases. Germline V CDR1 and CDR2: LGHNA, YSLEER. This CDR3 has 17 amino acids. Losses at the gene ends were 3 bases for V and 2 bases for J; bases not matched to a gene: 7. The CDR3 region has the DNA TGCGCCAGCAGCCAGGCCCTAGCGGGAGATACCAAAAACATTCAGTACTTC. Translation gives CASSQALAGDTKNIQYF.

The genes are TRBV4-2 and TRBJ2-3, with TRBD2 as a possible D gene (5 bases). Deletions cut 3 bases from V and 7 bases from J, with 17 bases between. The CDR3 is made up of 15 amino acids. The germline V gene encodes CDR1 LGHNA and CDR2 YNFKEQ. The CDR3 DNA reads TGTGCCAGCAGCCAGCACTTTAGCGCCCAAAATACGCAGTATTTT. Residues: CASSQHFSAQNTQYF.

CDR3 amino acids: CASSLGYGTPQHF. As DNA, the CDR3 is TGTGCCAGCAGTTTAGGCTACGGGACGCCCCAGCATTTT. The rearrangement uses TRBV27 and TRBJ1-5; weak D call: TRBD1 (5 bases). There are 13 residues in the CDR3. Germline lookup yields CDR1 MNHEY and CDR2 SMNVEV (reference sequence). The germline V and J ends were trimmed by 2 bases and 9 bases, with 11 bases remaining between them.

The chain joins TRBV4-1 to TRBJ2-5; TRBD2 matches 8 bases. In germline, CDR1 is MGHRA, CDR2 YSYEKL. V gave up 3 bases and J gave up 2 bases; unmatched junction bases: 8. This CDR3 has 16 amino acids. CDR3 DNA: TGCGCCAGCAGCCACTTCTCGGGCGGGGGGCAAGAGACCCAGTACTTC. Residues: CASSHFSGGGQETQYF.

A single count supports this clonotype. The rearrangement uses TRBV27 and TRBJ2-5, with D possibly matching TRBD1 (6 bases). Trimming cost V 7 bases and J 4 bases, with 16 bases left between them. The CDR3 consists of 14 residues. Germline CDR1 is MNHEY and CDR2 is SMNVEV (reference sequence). CDR3 DNA: TGTGCCAGCAAACCCGACAGGTCCCCAGAGACCCAGTACTTC. Its translation: CASKPDRSPETQYF.

This rearrangement joins TRBV6-5 to TRBJ2-1; 16 bases align to TRBD2. Germline trimming cut 0 bases from V and 13 bases from J; bases unmatched to any gene: 3. Germline V gene lookup returns CDR1 MNHEY and CDR2 SVGAGI. The CDR3 is made up of 15 amino acids. In DNA form, the CDR3 reads TGTGCCAGCAGTTACTCGGGACTAGCGGGGGGGGGCCAGTTCTTC. As protein: CASSYSGLAGGGQFF.

The rearrangement uses TRBV9 and TRBJ2-3; 7 bases are shared with TRBD2. This CDR3 is built from 15 residues. V was pared by 0 bases and J by 2 bases, with 3 bases of the junction left unmatched. Germline V lookup: CDR1 SGDLS, CDR2 YYNGEE. The CDR3 region has the DNA TGTGCCAGCAGCGTAGGCGGGGGAACCACAGATACGCAGTATTTT. It is translated as CASSVGGGTTDTQYF. The full variable domain, with the rest looked up from reference TRBV9 and TRBJ2-3, is DSGVTQTPKHLITATGQRVTLRCSPRSGDLSVYWYQQSLDQGLQFLIQYYNGEERAKGNILERFSAQQFPDLHSELNLSSLELGDSALYFCASSVGGGTTDTQYFGPGTRLTVL.

The gene calls are TRBV24-1 and TRBJ2-3, with D possibly called TRBD1 or TRBD2 (5 bases each). Trimming stripped 4 bases from V and 1 base from J, with 20 bases between. The germline V gene encodes CDR1 KGHDR and CDR2 SFDVKD. This CDR3 spans 18 amino acids. The CDR3 nucleotides read TGTGCCACCAGTGACCTTCAGGGTCCGGACTCACGCACAGATACGCAGTATTTT. This encodes CATSDLQGPDSRTDTQYF.

This chain connects TRBV2 to TRBJ2-1, with 13 nucleotides matching TRBD2. The CDR3 totals 16 residues. Germline loops: CDR1 SNHLY, CDR2 FYNNEI. The CDR3 DNA reads TGTGCGCAAGGGGGGAAAGGACTAGCGGGAGTGGGTGAGCAGTTCTTC. Protein sequence: CAQGGKGLAGVGEQFF.